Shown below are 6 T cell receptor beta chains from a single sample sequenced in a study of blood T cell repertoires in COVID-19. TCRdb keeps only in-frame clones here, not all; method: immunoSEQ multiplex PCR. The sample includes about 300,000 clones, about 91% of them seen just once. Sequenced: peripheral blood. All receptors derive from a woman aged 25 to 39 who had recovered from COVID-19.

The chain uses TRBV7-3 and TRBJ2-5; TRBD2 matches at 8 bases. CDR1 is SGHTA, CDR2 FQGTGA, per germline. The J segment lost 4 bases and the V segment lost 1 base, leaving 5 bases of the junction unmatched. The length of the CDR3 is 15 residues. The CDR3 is CASSLIGGGPETQYF. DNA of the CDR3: TGTGCCAGCAGCTTAATCGGCGGGGGGCCAGAGACCCAGTACTTC.

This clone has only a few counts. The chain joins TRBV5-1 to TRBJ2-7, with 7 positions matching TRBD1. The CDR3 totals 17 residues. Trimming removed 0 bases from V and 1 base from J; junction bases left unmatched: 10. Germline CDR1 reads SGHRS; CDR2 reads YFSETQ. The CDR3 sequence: CASSLVDRGPWSYEQYF. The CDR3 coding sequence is TGCGCCAGCAGCTTGGTGGATAGGGGGCCTTGGTCCTACGAGCAGTACTTC. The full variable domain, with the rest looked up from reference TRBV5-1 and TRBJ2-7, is KAGVTQTPRYLIKTRGQQVTLSCSPISGHRSVSWYQQTPGQGLQFLFEYFSETQRNKGNFPGRFSGRQFSNSRSEMNVSTLELGDSALYLCASSLVDRGPWSYEQYFGPGTRLTVT.

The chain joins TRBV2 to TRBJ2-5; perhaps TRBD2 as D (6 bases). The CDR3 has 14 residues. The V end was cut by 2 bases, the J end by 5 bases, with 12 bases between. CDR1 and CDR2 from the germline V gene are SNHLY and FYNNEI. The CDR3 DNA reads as TGTGCCAGCAGTGAAATGACTAGTCGGGAGACCCAGTACTTC. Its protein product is CASSEMTSRETQYF. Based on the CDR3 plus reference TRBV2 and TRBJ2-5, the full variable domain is EPEVTQTPSHQVTQMGQEVILRCVPISNHLYFYWYRQILGQKVEFLVSFYNNEISEKSEIFDDQFSVERPDGSNFTLKIRSTKLEDSAMYFCASSEMTSRETQYFGPGTRLLVL.

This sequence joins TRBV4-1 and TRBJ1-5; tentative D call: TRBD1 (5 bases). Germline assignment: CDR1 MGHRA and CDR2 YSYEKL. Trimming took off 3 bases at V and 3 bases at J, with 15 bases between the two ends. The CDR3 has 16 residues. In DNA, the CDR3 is TGCGCCAGCAGCCAGTCAACAGGAGCCTCCAATCAGCCCCAGCATTTT. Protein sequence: CASSQSTGASNQPQHF.

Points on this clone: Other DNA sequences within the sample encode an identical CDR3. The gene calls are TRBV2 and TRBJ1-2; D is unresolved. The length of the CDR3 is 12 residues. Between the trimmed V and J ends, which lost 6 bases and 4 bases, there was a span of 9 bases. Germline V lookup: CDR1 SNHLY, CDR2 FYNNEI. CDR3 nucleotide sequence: TGTGCCAGCAGCGAGGCGAGCTATGGCTACACCTTC. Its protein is CASSEASYGYTF.

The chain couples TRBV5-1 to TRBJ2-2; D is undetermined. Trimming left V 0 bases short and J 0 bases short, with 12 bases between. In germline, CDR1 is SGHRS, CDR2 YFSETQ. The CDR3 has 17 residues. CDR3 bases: TGCGCCAGCAGCTTGGGTTTCAGTTTATCGAACACCGGGGAGCTGTTTTTT. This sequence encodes CASSLGFSLSNTGELFF. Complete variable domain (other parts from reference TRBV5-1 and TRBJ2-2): KAGVTQTPRYLIKTRGQQVTLSCSPISGHRSVSWYQQTPGQGLQFLFEYFSETQRNKGNFPGRFSGRQFSNSRSEMNVSTLELGDSALYLCASSLGFSLSNTGELFFGEGSRLTVL.